This T cell receptor beta chain emerged from a study of CD8 T cells in Susac syndrome (dated by TCRdb to the late 2010s). A note on the overall study: Repertoire sequencing was used to test whether CD8+ T cell activation and differentiation in Susac syndrome was antigen driven. The investigation overall reported the following: The number of individuals in the TCR sequencing and HLA analysis was acknowledged as relatively small.

High-throughput TCR beta sequencing profiled peripheral blood CD8+ and CD4+ T cells from healthy donors, Susac syndrome patients and multiple sclerosis patients. Treatment-naive patients with stable or active relapsing-remitting disease fulfilling revised McDonald criteria were used as multiple sclerosis controls. Bulk CD8+ and CD4+ T cells were purified magnetically by negative isolation, whereas CD8+ TEMRA cells were enriched by FACS. Blood was drawn into EDTA tubes, processed within 24 hours, and PBMCs were isolated by density gradient centrifugation. PBMCs intended for TCR sequencing were frozen in liquid nitrogen and were later thawed in a 37 degrees C water bath. The sorted or isolated CD4+, CD8+ and CD8+ TEMRA cells reached a purity of at least 90%. From V the trimming removes 6 bases and from J it removes 6 bases, while the gene matches leave 2 bases of the junction unaccounted for. Reading the germline V gene gives CDR1 SQVTM and CDR2 ANQGSEA. Reading from cysteine to phenylalanine, the CDR3 counts 13 amino acids. The kept DNA is CDR3 alone, 39 bases in frame from the first base.

RNA was extracted with the RNeasy kit and about 0.5 to 1 ug was reverse transcribed using random hexamers. The immunoSEQ multiplex PCR assay, covering 54 Vbeta and 13 Jbeta segments, was used to amplify TCR beta CDR3 regions. Bias from PCR amplification was corrected by using a synthetic template baseline for primer optimization and for computational correction. Per the original workflow: Reads were annotated to V, D and J genes per IMGT and analyzed with immunoSEQ Analyzer, keeping only productive sequences. To calculate clonality, Shannon entropy was normalized by log2 of the number of productive unique sequences and then subtracted from one. For each patient and control, public and private clones were evaluated among the 100 most prevalent clones. A clone was defined as Susac-specific if it was absent from the healthy and MS cohorts, from about a thousand published viral clones and from other ImmuneACCESS disease sequences. TCRdb reprocessed the public reads (quality trimming at Q25 with fastp, clone calling with MiXCR) and kept in-frame beta chains. CDR3 protein sequences are deduplicated, and each keeps its most common genes and DNA. The V and J calls and clone size are TCRdb's, not the authors'. In this sample the table shows hundreds of thousands of distinct CDR3 sequences, roughly 93% of which occur a single time. Less than 0.075% of the sample is taken by the ten largest.

Notes on this clonotype: Its antigen is not yet known. No qualities accompany the bases; no much larger clone lies one base away.

The receptor chain draws on TRBV29-1 and TRBJ2-3; 14 central bases correspond to TRBD2. This clonotype was sampled from a human donor with multiple sclerosis. The source material was CD4+ T cells from PBMCs. The nucleotides read TGCAGCGTGGGACTAGCGGGGGCCGATACGCAGTATTTT. Translated, this is CSVGLAGADTQYF.